A selection of T cell receptor beta chains follows, all from one sample in a study of CD8+ T cells in alopecia areata. TCRdb's copy holds only in-frame clones and misses some; the assay was immunoSEQ multiplex PCR. The repertoire holds about 220,000 clones, with 50% to 60% as singletons. The sequencing here drew on CD4+ T cells sorted from blood, taken at week 4, from a patient treated with tofacitinib. These receptors originate from a human donor with alopecia areata. The CDR3 runs from the conserved cysteine through the conserved F or W. Fields, in order: clone size, J gene, D gene, V gene, CDR3 DNA, CDR3 protein. A D gene is named only where the DNA matches it firmly. The size of a clone is reported for some rows only, either as once, few or many, or as a class for expanded clones.

-	TRBJ2-5	-	TRBV5-1	TGCGCCAGCAGCCCCGGAGGGGGCGCGGAGACCCAGTACTTC	CASSPGGGAETQYF
-	TRBJ2-3	-	TRBV2	TGTGCCAGCAGTGAGGGGGATAGGGGACGGAGCGCAGATACGCAGTATTTT	CASSEGDRGRSADTQYF
-	TRBJ2-7	-	TRBV6-1	TGTGCCAGCAGTGGACAGTCAACCTCCTACGAGCAGTACTTC	CASSGQSTSYEQYF
-	TRBJ2-1	-	TRBV5-4	TGTGCCAGCAGCCTGACTAGTAGCTCCTACAATGAGCAGTTCTTC	CASSLTSSSYNEQFF
-	TRBJ2-7	-	TRBV5-6	TGTGCCAGCAGCAGGACCGGGGTCCTCTACGAGCAGTACTTC	CASSRTGVLYEQYF
-	TRBJ2-7	-	TRBV7-2	TGTGCCAGCACCCCCCTTGCGGGGAACTACGAGCAGTACTTC	CASTPLAGNYEQYF
-	TRBJ1-2	-	TRBV12-5	TGTGCTAGTGGTGCCCCCACAGGGTTTGGCTACACCTTC	CASGAPTGFGYTF
many	TRBJ2-5	TRBD1	TRBV27	TGTGCCAGCGCTCCCCGACAGGGGGAGACCCAGTACTTC	CASAPRQGETQYF
-	TRBJ2-1	-	TRBV11-2	TGTGCCAGCAGCTTAGCTGAGCTCAATGAGCAGTTCTTC	CASSLAELNEQFF
few	TRBJ2-7	-	TRBV11-2	TGTGCCAGCAGCTTAGCCCGGGCAGGGGAGGAGTACTTC	CASSLARAGEEYF
-	TRBJ2-5	-	TRBV6-5	TGTGCCAGCATGAAGTCTGTAACTAGGGAGACCCAGTACTTC	CASMKSVTRETQYF
-	TRBJ2-2	-	TRBV25-1	TGTGCCAGCAGTTACCGGCAGGGAAACACCGGGGAGCTGTTTTTT	CASSYRQGNTGELFF
-	TRBJ1-1	-	TRBV29-1	TGCAGCGTTGAGAGGGACCTGAACACTGAAGCTTTCTTT	CSVERDLNTEAFF
-	TRBJ2-5	-	TRBV7-9	TGTGCCAGCAGCTTCGGTGTCGAGACCCAGTACTTC	CASSFGVETQYF
-	TRBJ1-5	-	TRBV12-5	TGTGCTAGTGGTGAGGGAGGGAATCAGCCCCAGCATTTT	CASGEGGNQPQHF
few	TRBJ1-1	-	TRBV20-1	TGCAGATGCGACAGGCAAACTGAAGCTTTCTTT	CRCDRQTEAFF
-	TRBJ2-1	-	TRBV10-3	TGTGCCATCAGAAGGGACCCGGACAATGAGCAGTTCTTC	CAIRRDPDNEQFF
few	TRBJ1-2	-	TRBV29-1	TGCAGCGTTTTATGGGATGGCTACACCTTC	CSVLWDGYTF
-	TRBJ1-2	-	TRBV30	TGTGCCTGGAGTGTACGGGACGGTAGCGACTACACCTTC	CAWSVRDGSDYTF
-	TRBJ2-5	TRBD1	TRBV10-2	TGCGCCAGCAGAGTCGGACAGGGGGGTCGAGAGACCCAGTACTTC	CASRVGQGGRETQYF
-	TRBJ2-3	TRBD1	TRBV5-1	TGCGCCAGCAGCCCTATGCCGGGACAGGGGGCAGGAGATACGCAGTATTTT	CASSPMPGQGAGDTQYF
few	TRBJ1-4	-	TRBV23-1	TGCGCCAGCAGCACCCCTCAGGGCGCGGCGACTAATGAAAAACTGTTTTTT	CASSTPQGAATNEKLFF
once	TRBJ1-1	-	TRBV6-6	TGTGCCAGCAGTTACTGGCAGGGGAAGGACACTGAAGCTTTCTTT	CASSYWQGKDTEAFF
-	TRBJ2-7	-	TRBV29-1	TGCAGCGTTGCCCAGGGATACGAGCAGTACTTC	CSVAQGYEQYF
few	TRBJ2-7	-	TRBV25-1	TGTGCCAGCAGTGAAGGGCACTCCTACGAGCAGTACTTC	CASSEGHSYEQYF
-	TRBJ1-3	TRBD1	TRBV5-1	TGCGCCAGCAGCTTGGGGCCCGGGACAGGGGGATCCGGAAACACCATATATTTT	CASSLGPGTGGSGNTIYF
-	TRBJ2-3	-	TRBV7-3	TGTGCCAGCAGCCCCGGACTGGCGGCCACAGATACGCAGTATTTT	CASSPGLAATDTQYF
few	TRBJ2-5	-	TRBV5-6	TGTGCCAGCAGCTATGGACGGATACAAGAGACCCAGTACTTC	CASSYGRIQETQYF
-	TRBJ2-3	-	TRBV5-1	TGCGCCAGCGGCCTTCCCGACCCCACAGATACGCAGTATTTT	CASGLPDPTDTQYF
-	TRBJ1-2	-	TRBV20-1	TGCAGTGCTAGAGACACCTATGGCTACACCTTC	CSARDTYGYTF
few	TRBJ2-7	-	TRBV11-2	TGTGCCAGCAGCACATCCCCCTCCTACGAGCAGTACTTC	CASSTSPSYEQYF
few	TRBJ1-1	TRBD1	TRBV19	TGTGCCAGTAGTAGGACAGGGAGAACGACTGAAGCTTTCTTT	CASSRTGRTTEAFF
once	TRBJ1-2	TRBD1	TRBV29-1	TGCAGCGCCTACAGGGGCCGAAACTATGGCTACACCTTC	CSAYRGRNYGYTF
few	TRBJ1-5	TRBD1	TRBV6-6	TGTGCCAGCAGGGCAGGGGGATATGACGGGCCCCAGCATTTT	CASRAGGYDGPQHF
-	TRBJ1-6	-	TRBV27	TGTGCCAGCAGTTTGCGGGGGGTAGTATCACCCCTCCACTTT	CASSLRGVVSPLHF
-	TRBJ1-1	-	TRBV29-1	TGCAGCGTTGAATGGGGGGGTGGAGCTTTCTTT	CSVEWGGGAFF
-	TRBJ1-1	-	TRBV7-3	TGTGCCAGCAGCTCCCAACAGAACACTGAAGCTTTCTTT	CASSSQQNTEAFF
few	TRBJ1-6	-	TRBV30	TGTGCCTGGGTTGGCAGGTCAGATTCACCCCTCCACTTT	CAWVGRSDSPLHF
-	TRBJ2-7	-	TRBV15	TGTGCCACCAGCAGAGATTTAGGCGCAGGCTACGAGCAGTACTTC	CATSRDLGAGYEQYF